This T cell receptor (beta chain) emerged from a study of T cell responses to AZD1222 COVID-19 vaccine. Produced via immunoSEQ multiplex PCR; TCRdb's table is partial and in-frame only. The sample holds roughly 100,000 clones, approximately 89% seen once. V shed 3 bases and J shed 0 bases, with 15 bases lying between them. Germline V lookup: CDR1 MNHEY, CDR2 SMNVEV (reference sequence). This CDR3 has 16 residues. The sequences come from peripheral blood, collected on day 0 of AZD1222 vaccination. This rearrangement joins TRBV27 to TRBJ2-7; the D gene is possibly TRBD1 (8 bases). This TCR was recovered from an adult in good health. The CDR3 loop reads CASSFSGGGSSYEQYF. CDR3 in DNA: TGTGCCAGCAGTTTCTCAGGGGGCGGGAGCTCCTACGAGCAGTACTTC.